One and the same sample provided the 7 T cell receptor beta chains below, sequenced in a study of technical replicates of blood from a few donors. Assay used: immunoSEQ multiplex PCR; TCRdb lists only in-frame clones, some missing. The sample has approximately 80,000 clones; about 98% are singletons. What was sequenced was T cells isolated from PBMCs. The receptors derive from a human donor in good health.

The rearrangement uses TRBV25-1 and TRBJ2-1, with TRBD2 matching 10 bases. This CDR3 has 15 amino acids. With 5 bases clipped from V and 2 bases from J, the junction kept 3 bases outside the gene matches. Germline V gene data show CDR1 as MGHDK and CDR2 as SYGVNS. CDR3 nucleotides: TGTGCCAGCAGTCAAGGACTAGCGGCCTACAATGAGCAGTTCTTC. This translates into CASSQGLAAYNEQFF.

The V and J genes are TRBV2 and TRBJ1-5; TRBD1 matches at 7 bases. J gave up 2 bases and V 7 bases, and 11 bases lay outside the gene matches. Germline V lookup: CDR1 SNHLY, CDR2 FYNNEI. The CDR3 runs to 16 residues. The CDR3 sequence is CASKTGNVQGNQPQHF. In DNA, the CDR3 is TGTGCCAGCAAGACAGGGAACGTGCAAGGCAATCAGCCCCAGCATTTT.

CDR3 amino acids: CAISDGMNTEAFF. Here the CDR3 DNA reads TGTGCCATCAGCGACGGGATGAACACTGAAGCTTTCTTT. The chain uses TRBV10-3 and TRBJ1-1; no definite D call. The CDR3 has 13 amino acids. V shed 6 bases and J shed 0 bases, with 8 bases lying between them. In germline, CDR1 is ENHRY, CDR2 SYGVKD.

The chain has TRBV27 and TRBJ2-7; the match to TRBD2 covers 9 bases. This CDR3 comprises 14 residues. The V segment lost 3 bases and the J segment 5 bases; nucleotides outside the gene matches: 5. Germline assignment: CDR1 MNHEY and CDR2 SMNVEV (reference sequence). CDR3 region: CASSLLAGINEQYF. CDR3 coding DNA: TGTGCCAGCAGTTTGCTAGCGGGGATTAACGAGCAGTACTTC.

The V and J genes are TRBV27 and TRBJ2-5; 7 bases are shared with TRBD2. The germline CDR1 and CDR2 sequences are MNHEY and SMNVEV (reference sequence). CDR3 size: 15 residues. The V and J ends lost 3 bases and 5 bases, in that order; junction bases with no gene match: 9. The CDR3 DNA sequence: TGTGCCAGCAGTTTGACCCACTTGGGGGGGGAGACCCAGTACTTC. Amino acids: CASSLTHLGGETQYF.

The chain has TRBV28 and TRBJ2-3, with 9 bases matching TRBD1. Germline V CDR1 and CDR2: MDHEN, SYDVKM. V was clipped by 7 bases and J by 7 bases; unmatched bases: 12. This CDR3 has 15 amino acids. The CDR3 loop reads CASTTGGAMRNTQYF. The CDR3 DNA follows: TGTGCCAGCACAACAGGGGGCGCAATGAGAAATACGCAGTATTTT.

The chain employs TRBV6-1 and TRBJ2-7; 7 bases agree with TRBD2. The V and J ends lost 7 bases and 3 bases, in that order; junction bases with no gene match: 6. The CDR3 runs to 13 residues. From germline, CDR1 is MNHNS and CDR2 SASEGT. The CDR3 loop is CASIISGGYEQYF. CDR3 bases: TGTGCCAGCATCATCTCGGGAGGCTACGAGCAGTACTTC.